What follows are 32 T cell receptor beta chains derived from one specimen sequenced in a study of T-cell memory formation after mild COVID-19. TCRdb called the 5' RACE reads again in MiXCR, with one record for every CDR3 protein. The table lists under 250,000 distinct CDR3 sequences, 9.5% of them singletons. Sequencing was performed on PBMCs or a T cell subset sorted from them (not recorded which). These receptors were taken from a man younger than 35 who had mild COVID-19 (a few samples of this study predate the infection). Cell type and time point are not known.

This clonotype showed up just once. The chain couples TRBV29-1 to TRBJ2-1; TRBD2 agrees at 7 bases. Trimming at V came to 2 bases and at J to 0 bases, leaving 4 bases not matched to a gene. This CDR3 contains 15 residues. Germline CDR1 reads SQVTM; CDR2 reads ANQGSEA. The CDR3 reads CSVEFGGSSYNEQFF. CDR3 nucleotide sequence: TGCAGCGTTGAATTTGGCGGGAGCTCCTACAATGAGCAGTTCTTC.

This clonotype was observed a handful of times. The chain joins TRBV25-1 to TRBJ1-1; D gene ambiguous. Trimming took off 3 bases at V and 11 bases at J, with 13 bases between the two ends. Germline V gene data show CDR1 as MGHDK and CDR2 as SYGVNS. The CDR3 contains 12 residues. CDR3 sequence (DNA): TGTGCCAGCAGTGACCCCCCCCGGGGTGCTTTCTTT. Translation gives CASSDPPRGAFF.

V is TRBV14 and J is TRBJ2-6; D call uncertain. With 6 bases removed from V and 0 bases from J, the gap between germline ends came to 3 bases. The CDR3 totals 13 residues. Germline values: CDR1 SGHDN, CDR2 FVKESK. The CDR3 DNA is TGTGCCAGCAGGGACTCTGGGGCCAACGTCCTGACTTTC. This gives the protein CASRDSGANVLTF.

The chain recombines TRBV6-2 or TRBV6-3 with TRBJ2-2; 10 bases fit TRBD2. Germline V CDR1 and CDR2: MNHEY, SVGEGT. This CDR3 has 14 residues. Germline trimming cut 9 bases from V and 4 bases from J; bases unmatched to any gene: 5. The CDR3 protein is CARAGGPGTGELFF. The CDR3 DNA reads TGTGCCAGAGCGGGGGGGCCTGGCACCGGGGAGCTGTTTTTT.

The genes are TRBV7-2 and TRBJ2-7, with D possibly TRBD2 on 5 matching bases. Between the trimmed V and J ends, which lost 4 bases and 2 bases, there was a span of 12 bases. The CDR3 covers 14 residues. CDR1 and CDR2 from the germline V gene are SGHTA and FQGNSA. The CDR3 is CASSSRTPPYEQYF. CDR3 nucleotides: TGTGCCAGCAGCTCGAGGACTCCTCCCTACGAGCAGTACTTC.

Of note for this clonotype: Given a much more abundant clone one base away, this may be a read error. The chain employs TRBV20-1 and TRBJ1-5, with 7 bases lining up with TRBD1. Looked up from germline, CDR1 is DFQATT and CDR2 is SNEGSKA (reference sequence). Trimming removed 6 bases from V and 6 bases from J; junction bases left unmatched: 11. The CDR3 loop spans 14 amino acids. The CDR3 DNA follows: TGCAGTGCCCAGGACACAGGGGTATGTCAGCCCCAGCATTTT. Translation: CSAQDTGVCQPQHF.

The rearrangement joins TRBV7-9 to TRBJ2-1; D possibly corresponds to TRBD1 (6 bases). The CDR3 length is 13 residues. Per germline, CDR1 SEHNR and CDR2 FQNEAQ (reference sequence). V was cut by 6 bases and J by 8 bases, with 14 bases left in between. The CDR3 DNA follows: TGTGCCAGCAGGAACAGGGATCGGGATGAGCAGTTCTTC. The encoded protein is CASRNRDRDEQFF. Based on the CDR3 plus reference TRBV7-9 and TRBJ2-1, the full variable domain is DTGVSQNPRHKITKRGQNVTFRCDPISEHNRLYWYRQTLGQGPEFLTYFQNEAQLEKSRLLSDRFSAERPKGSFSTLEIQRTEQGDSAMYLCASRNRDRDEQFFGPGTRLTVL.

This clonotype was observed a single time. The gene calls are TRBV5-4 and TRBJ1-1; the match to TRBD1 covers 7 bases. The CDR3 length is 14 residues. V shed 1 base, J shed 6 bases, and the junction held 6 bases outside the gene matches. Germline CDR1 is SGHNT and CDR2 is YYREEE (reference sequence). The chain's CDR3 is CASSLNTGDAEAFF. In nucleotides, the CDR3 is TGTGCCAGCAGCTTGAACACAGGGGACGCTGAAGCTTTCTTT.

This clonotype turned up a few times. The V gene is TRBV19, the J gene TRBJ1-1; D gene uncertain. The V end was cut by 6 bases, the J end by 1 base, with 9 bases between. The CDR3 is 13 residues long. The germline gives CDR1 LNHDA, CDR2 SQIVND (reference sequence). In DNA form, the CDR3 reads TGTGCCAGTAGCCCGCGCCCGAACACTGAAGCTTTCTTT. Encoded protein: CASSPRPNTEAFF. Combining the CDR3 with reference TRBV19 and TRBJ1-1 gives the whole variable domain DGGITQSPKYLFRKEGQNVTLSCEQNLNHDAMYWYRQDPGQGLRLIYYSQIVNDFQKGDIAEGYSVSREKKESFPLTVTSAQKNPTAFYLCASSPRPNTEAFFGQGTRLTVV.

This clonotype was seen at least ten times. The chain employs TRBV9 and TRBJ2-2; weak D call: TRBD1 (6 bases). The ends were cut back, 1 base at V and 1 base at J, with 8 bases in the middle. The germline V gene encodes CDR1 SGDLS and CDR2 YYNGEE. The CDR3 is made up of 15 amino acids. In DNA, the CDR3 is TGTGCCAGCAGCGTATGGGGGCTGAACACCGGGGAGCTGTTTTTT. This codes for CASSVWGLNTGELFF.

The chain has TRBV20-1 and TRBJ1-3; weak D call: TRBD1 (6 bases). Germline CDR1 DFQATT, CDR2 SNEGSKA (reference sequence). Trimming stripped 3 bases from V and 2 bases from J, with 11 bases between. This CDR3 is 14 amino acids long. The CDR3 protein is CSASNREAGNTIYF. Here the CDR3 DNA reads TGCAGTGCTAGCAACAGGGAGGCTGGAAACACCATATATTTT.

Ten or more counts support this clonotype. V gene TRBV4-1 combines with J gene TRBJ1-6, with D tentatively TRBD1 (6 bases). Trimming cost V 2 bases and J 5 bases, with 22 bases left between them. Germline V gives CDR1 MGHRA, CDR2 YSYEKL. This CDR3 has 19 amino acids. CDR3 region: CASSQRGIGGARNNSPLHF. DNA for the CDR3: TGCGCCAGCAGCCAAAGGGGAATCGGGGGGGCTCGGAATAATTCACCCCTCCACTTT.

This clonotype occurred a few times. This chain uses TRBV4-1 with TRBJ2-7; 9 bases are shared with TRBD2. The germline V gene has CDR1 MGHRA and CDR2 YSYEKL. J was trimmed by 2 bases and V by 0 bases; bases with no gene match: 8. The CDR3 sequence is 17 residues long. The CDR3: CASSQDLGSGGTYEQYF. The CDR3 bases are TGCGCCAGCAGCCAAGATCTTGGTAGCGGGGGTACCTACGAGCAGTACTTC.

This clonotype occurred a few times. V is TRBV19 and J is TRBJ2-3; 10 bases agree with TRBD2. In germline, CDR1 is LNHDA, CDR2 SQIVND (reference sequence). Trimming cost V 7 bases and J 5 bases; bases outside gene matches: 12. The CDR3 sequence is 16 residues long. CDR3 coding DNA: TGTGCCAGTACCCCGGGGAGCGGGGGGGCAGGAGATACGCAGTATTTT. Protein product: CASTPGSGGAGDTQYF. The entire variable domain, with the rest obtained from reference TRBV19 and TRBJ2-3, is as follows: DGGITQSPKYLFRKEGQNVTLSCEQNLNHDAMYWYRQDPGQGLRLIYYSQIVNDFQKGDIAEGYSVSREKKESFPLTVTSAQKNPTAFYLCASTPGSGGAGDTQYFGPGTRLTVL.

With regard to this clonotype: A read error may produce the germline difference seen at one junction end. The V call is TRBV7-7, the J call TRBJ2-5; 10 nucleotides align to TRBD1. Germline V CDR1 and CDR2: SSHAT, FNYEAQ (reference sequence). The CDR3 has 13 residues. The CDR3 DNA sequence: TGTGCTAGCAGCTCGGGACAGGGGCAGACCCAGTACTTC. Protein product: CASSSGQGQTQYF.

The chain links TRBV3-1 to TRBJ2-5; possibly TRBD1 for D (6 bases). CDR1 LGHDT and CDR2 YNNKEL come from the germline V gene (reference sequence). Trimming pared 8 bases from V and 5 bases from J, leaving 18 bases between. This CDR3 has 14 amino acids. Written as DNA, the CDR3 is TGTGCCAGCGTCCCCCAGGGGTTGACGGAGACCCAGTACTTC. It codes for CASVPQGLTETQYF.

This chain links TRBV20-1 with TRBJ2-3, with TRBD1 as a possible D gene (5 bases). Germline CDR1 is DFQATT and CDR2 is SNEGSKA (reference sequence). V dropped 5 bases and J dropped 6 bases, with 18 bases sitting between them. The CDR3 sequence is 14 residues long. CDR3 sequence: CSAGIGAGPDTQYF. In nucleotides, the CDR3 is TGCAGTGCTGGTATTGGGGCCGGCCCGGATACGCAGTATTTT.

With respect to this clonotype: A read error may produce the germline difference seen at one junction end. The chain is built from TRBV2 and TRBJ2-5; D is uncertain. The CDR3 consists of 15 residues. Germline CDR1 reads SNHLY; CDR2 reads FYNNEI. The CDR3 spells CSSSLPTTSPETQYF. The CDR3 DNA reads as TGTTCCAGCAGTTTACCCACTACGTCCCCAGAGACCCAGTACTTC.

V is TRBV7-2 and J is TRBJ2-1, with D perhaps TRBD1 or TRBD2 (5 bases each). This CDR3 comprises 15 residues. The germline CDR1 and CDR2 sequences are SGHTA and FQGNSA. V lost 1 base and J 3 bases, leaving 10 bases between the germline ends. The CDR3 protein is CASSLDWGNYNEQFF. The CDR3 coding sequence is TGTGCCAGCAGCTTAGATTGGGGGAACTACAATGAGCAGTTCTTC.

The CDR3 loop reads CASTPQTSGDHYGYTF. DNA for the CDR3: TGTGCCAGCACCCCTCAGACATCGGGGGATCACTATGGCTACACCTTC. The chain joins TRBV12-3 or TRBV12-4 to TRBJ1-2, with D perhaps matching TRBD1 (5 bases). The CDR3 is 16 amino acids. With 7 bases removed from V and 3 bases from J, the gap between germline ends came to 21 bases.

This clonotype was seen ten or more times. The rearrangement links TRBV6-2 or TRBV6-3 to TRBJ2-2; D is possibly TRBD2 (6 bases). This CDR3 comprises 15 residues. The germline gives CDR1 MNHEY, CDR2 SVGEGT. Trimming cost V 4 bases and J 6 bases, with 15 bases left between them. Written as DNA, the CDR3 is TGTGCCAGCAGTTCCCGGGTCAGGGAGGCCGGGGAGCTGTTTTTT. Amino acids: CASSSRVREAGELFF.

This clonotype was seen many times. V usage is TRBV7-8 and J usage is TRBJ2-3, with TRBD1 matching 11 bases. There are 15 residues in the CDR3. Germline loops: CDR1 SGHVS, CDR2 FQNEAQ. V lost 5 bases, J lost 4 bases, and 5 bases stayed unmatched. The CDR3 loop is CASSPQGQGADTQYF. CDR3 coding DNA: TGTGCCAGCAGCCCGCAGGGACAGGGGGCAGATACGCAGTATTTT.

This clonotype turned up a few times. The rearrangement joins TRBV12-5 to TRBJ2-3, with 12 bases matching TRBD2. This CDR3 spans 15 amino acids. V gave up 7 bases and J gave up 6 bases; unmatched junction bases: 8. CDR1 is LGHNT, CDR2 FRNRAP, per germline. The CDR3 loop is CASAQTSGGGDTQYF. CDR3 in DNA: TGTGCTAGTGCCCAGACTAGCGGGGGTGGGGATACGCAGTATTTT.

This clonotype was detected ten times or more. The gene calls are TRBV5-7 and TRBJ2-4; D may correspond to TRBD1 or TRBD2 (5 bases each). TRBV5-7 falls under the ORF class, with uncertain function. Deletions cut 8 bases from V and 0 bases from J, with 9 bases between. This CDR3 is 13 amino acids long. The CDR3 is CARRGLAKNIQYF. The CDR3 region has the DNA TGTGCCAGGAGGGGTTTAGCCAAAAACATTCAGTACTTC.

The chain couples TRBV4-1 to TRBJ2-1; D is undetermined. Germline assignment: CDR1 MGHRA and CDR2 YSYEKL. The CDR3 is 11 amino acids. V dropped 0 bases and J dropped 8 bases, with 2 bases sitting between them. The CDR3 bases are TGCGCCAGCAGCCAAGAAGATGAGCAGTTCTTC. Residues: CASSQEDEQFF.

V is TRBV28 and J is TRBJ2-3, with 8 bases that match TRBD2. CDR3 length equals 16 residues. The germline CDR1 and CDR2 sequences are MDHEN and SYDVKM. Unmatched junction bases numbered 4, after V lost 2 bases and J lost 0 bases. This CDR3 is CASSLASGQSTDTQYF. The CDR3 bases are TGTGCCAGCAGTTTAGCTAGCGGGCAGAGCACAGATACGCAGTATTTT.

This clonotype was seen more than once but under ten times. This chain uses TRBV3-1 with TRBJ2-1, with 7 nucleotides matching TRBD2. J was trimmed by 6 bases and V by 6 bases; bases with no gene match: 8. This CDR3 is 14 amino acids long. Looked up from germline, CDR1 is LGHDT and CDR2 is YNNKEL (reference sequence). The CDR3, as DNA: TGTGCCAGCAGTGGGACTCGACTAGCCAATGAGCAGTTCTTC. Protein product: CASSGTRLANEQFF.

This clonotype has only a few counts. CDR3 sequence (DNA): TGTGCCAGCAGCCAGGATAACTATCAGCCCCAGCATTTT. It encodes CASSQDNYQPQHF. The chain carries TRBV4-2 and TRBJ1-5; no reliable D call. V lost 3 bases and J 5 bases, leaving 8 bases between the germline ends. The germline CDR1 and CDR2 sequences are LGHNA and YNFKEQ. The CDR3 has 13 amino acids.

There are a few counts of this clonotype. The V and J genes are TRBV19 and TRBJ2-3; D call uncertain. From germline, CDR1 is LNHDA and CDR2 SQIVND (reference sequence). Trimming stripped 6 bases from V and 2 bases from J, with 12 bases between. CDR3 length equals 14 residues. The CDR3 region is CASSKGISTDTQYF. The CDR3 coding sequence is TGTGCCAGTAGCAAAGGGATTTCCACAGATACGCAGTATTTT.

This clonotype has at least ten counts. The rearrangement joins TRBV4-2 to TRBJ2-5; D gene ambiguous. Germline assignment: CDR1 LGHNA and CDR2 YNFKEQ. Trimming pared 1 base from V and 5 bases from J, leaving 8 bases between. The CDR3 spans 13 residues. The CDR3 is CASSQAFGETQYF. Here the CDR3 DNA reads TGTGCCAGCAGCCAAGCTTTTGGCGAGACCCAGTACTTC.

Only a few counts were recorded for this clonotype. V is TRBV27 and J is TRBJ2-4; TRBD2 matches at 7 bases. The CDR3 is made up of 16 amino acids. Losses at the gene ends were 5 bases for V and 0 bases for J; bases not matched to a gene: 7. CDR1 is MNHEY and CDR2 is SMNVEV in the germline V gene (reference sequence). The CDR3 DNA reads TGTGCCAGCAGTAAGCGGGACGGACTAGCCAAAAACATTCAGTACTTC. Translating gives CASSKRDGLAKNIQYF.

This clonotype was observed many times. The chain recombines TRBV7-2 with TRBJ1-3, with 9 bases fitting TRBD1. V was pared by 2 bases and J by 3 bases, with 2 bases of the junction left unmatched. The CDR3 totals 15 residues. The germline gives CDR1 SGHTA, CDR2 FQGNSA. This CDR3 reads CASSLRTGVGNTIYF. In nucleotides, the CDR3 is TGTGCCAGCAGCTTAAGGACAGGGGTTGGAAACACCATATATTTT.